A selection of T cell receptor beta chains follows, all from one sample in a study of blood T cell repertoires in COVID-19. Produced via immunoSEQ multiplex PCR; TCRdb's table is partial and in-frame only. This sample yields some 150,000 clones, of which 85% are seen a single time; about 1% belongs to the top ten. Material: peripheral blood. These TCRs come from a man aged 35 to 55 with acute or convalescent COVID-19. Both conserved end residues are part of each CDR3. A D gene is named only where the DNA matches it firmly. A clone size is listed for some rows: how often the clone was seen (once, few, many), or a class if it is expanded.

TRBD1	TRBV5-4	TRBJ2-2	-	CASSSGIGTGGVGELFF	TGTGCCAGCAGCTCGGGGATCGGGACAGGGGGCGTCGGGGAGCTGTTTTTT
-	TRBV19	TRBJ1-1	-	CASSMEDILNTEAFF	TGCGCCAGTAGTATGGAAGACATATTGAACACTGAAGCTTTCTTT
TRBD1	TRBV19	TRBJ1-5	-	CASNLRTGASNQPQHF	TGTGCCAGTAACTTACGGACAGGGGCAAGTAATCAGCCCCAGCATTTT
-	TRBV11-3	TRBJ1-5	few	CASSHPVMRGRDQPQHF	TGTGCCAGCAGCCACCCCGTGATGAGGGGGAGGGATCAGCCCCAGCATTTT
-	TRBV19	TRBJ1-2	-	CASSPAGDGNYGYTF	TGTGCCAGTAGTCCGGCAGGGGACGGAAACTATGGCTACACCTTC
TRBD2	TRBV4-2	TRBJ2-1	-	CASSQVHGTSNNEQFF	TGTGCCAGCAGCCAAGTCCACGGGACTAGCAACAATGAGCAGTTCTTC
-	TRBV5-6	TRBJ1-5	-	CASSLASRFDQPQHF	TGTGCCAGCAGCTTGGCTAGCAGATTCGATCAGCCCCAGCATTTT
-	TRBV19	TRBJ1-1	-	CASTDRISEAFF	TGTGCCAGTACCGACAGGATCAGTGAAGCTTTCTTT
TRBD1	TRBV28	TRBJ1-2	-	CASSSGQGVGGYTF	TGTGCCAGCAGTTCCGGACAGGGGGTAGGGGGCTACACCTTC
-	TRBV2	TRBJ2-3	-	CASRMASGTDTQYF	TGTGCCAGCAGGATGGCTAGCGGCACAGATACGCAGTATTTT
TRBD2	TRBV5-8	TRBJ2-5	-	CASSSRLAGETQYF	TGTGCCAGCAGCTCACGACTAGCAGGAGAGACCCAGTACTTC
-	TRBV10-2	TRBJ1-6	-	CASSDGGAGNSPLHF	TGCGCCAGCAGTGACGGCGGGGCCGGGAATTCACCCCTCCACTTT
TRBD1	TRBV2	TRBJ2-2	-	CASSPRTGGTGELFF	TGTGCCAGCAGCCCCCGGACAGGGGGCACCGGGGAGCTGTTTTTT
TRBD1	TRBV2	TRBJ1-4	-	CARLGDRGQKGNEKLFF	TGTGCCAGATTGGGGGACAGGGGGCAAAAGGGTAATGAAAAACTGTTTTTT
-	TRBV2	TRBJ1-2	-	CASRGGSSNYGYTF	TGTGCCAGCAGGGGGGGGAGTTCTAACTATGGCTACACCTTC
TRBD1	TRBV6-5	TRBJ2-5	-	CASSPPGTGMETQYF	TGTGCCAGCAGTCCCCCCGGGACAGGGATGGAGACCCAGTACTTC
-	TRBV6-5	TRBJ1-3	-	CASSVPGTTGNTIYF	TGTGCCAGCAGCGTACCCGGGACAACTGGAAACACCATATATTTT
-	TRBV19	TRBJ1-5	-	CASNKWGVVGQPQHF	TGTGCCAGTAATAAATGGGGGGTCGTGGGACAGCCCCAGCATTTT
-	TRBV3-1/TRBV3-2	TRBJ1-6	few	CASSATGRGTPLHF	TGTGCCAGCAGCGCAACAGGCAGGGGAACACCCCTCCACTTT
-	TRBV19	TRBJ1-1	-	CASSLDSVRMNTEAFF	TGTGCCAGTAGCCTGGACAGTGTTCGCATGAACACTGAAGCTTTCTTT
-	TRBV9	TRBJ2-3	-	CASSPHAGNTDTQYF	TGTGCCAGCAGCCCACACGCGGGGAACACAGATACGCAGTATTTT
TRBD1	TRBV6-4	TRBJ2-2	-	CASVDRMNTGELFF	TGTGCCAGCGTGGACAGGATGAACACCGGGGAGCTGTTTTTT
TRBD2	TRBV19	TRBJ2-3	-	CASRVAGAADTQYF	TGTGCCAGTAGGGTAGCGGGGGCTGCAGATACGCAGTATTTT
TRBD1	TRBV2	TRBJ1-2	-	CATRGQGIRGYTF	TGTGCCACCCGCGGACAGGGAATTCGAGGCTACACCTTC
TRBD1	TRBV27	TRBJ1-2	-	CASKGLEAGGYGYTF	TGTGCCAGCAAGGGTCTAGAGGCAGGGGGCTATGGCTACACCTTC
-	TRBV3-1/TRBV3-2	TRBJ1-4	-	CASSPRQDGREKLFF	TGTGCCAGCAGCCCAAGACAGGATGGGAGAGAAAAACTGTTTTTT
-	TRBV7-9	TRBJ1-5	-	CASSLESQPQHF	TGTGCCAGCAGCTTAGAGAGCCAGCCCCAGCATTTT
TRBD1	TRBV28	TRBJ1-2	-	CASTSTGGNYGYTF	TGTGCCAGCACTTCTACAGGGGGGAACTATGGCTACACCTTC
TRBD2	TRBV7-9	TRBJ2-1	-	CASSAPGLAGINEQFF	TGTGCCAGCAGCGCCCCGGGACTAGCGGGGATCAATGAGCAGTTCTTC
TRBD1	TRBV5-6	TRBJ2-2	once	CASSADRGYTGELFF	TGTGCCAGCAGCGCTGACAGGGGATACACCGGGGAGCTGTTTTTT
TRBD1	TRBV11-2	TRBJ2-7	-	CASSRDREGEQYF	TGTGCCAGCAGTCGGGACAGGGAGGGGGAGCAGTACTTC
-	TRBV6-5	TRBJ1-1	-	CASSLGPVAEAFF	TGTGCCAGCAGTTTGGGCCCGGTGGCTGAAGCTTTCTTT
-	TRBV13	TRBJ2-5	-	CASSLTVSRQETQYF	TGTGCCAGCAGCTTGACAGTGAGCAGACAAGAGACCCAGTACTTC
TRBD1	TRBV19	TRBJ1-2	-	CASSIEDRVGYGYTF	TGTGCCAGTAGTATAGAGGACAGGGTCGGCTATGGCTACACCTTC
-	TRBV5-1	TRBJ2-2	-	CASSPGTRAGELFF	TGCGCCAGCAGCCCCGGGACACGCGCCGGGGAGCTGTTTTTT
-	TRBV14	TRBJ2-1	-	CASSPRVGSYNEQFF	TGTGCCAGCAGCCCCAGGGTTGGCTCCTACAATGAGCAGTTCTTC
TRBD1	TRBV18	TRBJ2-7	-	CASSPLPGTGGWGEQYF	TGTGCCAGCTCACCACTTCCTGGGACAGGGGGCTGGGGCGAGCAGTACTTC
TRBD2	TRBV7-2	TRBJ2-5	-	CASSPAGGGARGTQYF	TGTGCCAGCAGCCCCGCGGGCGGGGGGGCCCGAGGGACCCAGTACTTC
-	TRBV11-2	TRBJ2-3	-	CASSPTSSSTDTQYF	TGTGCCAGCAGCCCCACATCGTCTAGCACAGATACGCAGTATTTT
-	TRBV5-4	TRBJ1-1	-	CASSPGQGWGLRAFF	TGTGCCAGCAGCCCTGGGCAGGGGTGGGGCCTGAGAGCTTTCTTT
TRBD2	TRBV3-1/TRBV3-2	TRBJ2-7	-	CASSARTSGGATYEQYF	TGTGCCAGCAGCGCCCGGACTAGCGGGGGGGCTACCTACGAGCAGTACTTC